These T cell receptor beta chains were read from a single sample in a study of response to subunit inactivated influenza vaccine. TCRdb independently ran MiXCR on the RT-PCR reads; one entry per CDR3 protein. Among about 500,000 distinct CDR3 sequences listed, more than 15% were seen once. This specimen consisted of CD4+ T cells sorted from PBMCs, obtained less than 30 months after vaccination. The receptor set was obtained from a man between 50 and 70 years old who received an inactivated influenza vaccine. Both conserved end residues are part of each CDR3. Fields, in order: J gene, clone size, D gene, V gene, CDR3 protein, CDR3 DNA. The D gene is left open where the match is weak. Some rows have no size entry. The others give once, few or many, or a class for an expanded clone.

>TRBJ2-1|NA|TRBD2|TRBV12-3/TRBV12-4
CASSFRNSGLADQFF
TGTGCCAGCAGTTTCCGAAACTCGGGACTAGCTGACCAGTTCTTC
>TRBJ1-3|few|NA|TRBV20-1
CSARVSGNTIYF
TGCAGTGCTAGAGTTTCAGGAAACACCATATATTTT
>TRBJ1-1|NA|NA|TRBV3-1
CASSHQGSTEAFF
TGTGCCAGCAGCCATCAGGGGAGCACTGAAGCTTTCTTT
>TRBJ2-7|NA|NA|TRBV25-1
CASSDRVTSYEQYF
TGTGCCAGCAGTGATCGGGTCACCTCCTACGAGCAGTACTTC
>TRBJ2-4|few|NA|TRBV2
CASSREGLAKNIQYF
TGTGCCAGCAGTAGGGAAGGGCTAGCCAAAAACATTCAGTACTTC
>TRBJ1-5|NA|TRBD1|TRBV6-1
CASMIGQDNQPQHF
TGTGCCAGCATGATAGGACAGGACAATCAGCCCCAGCATTTT
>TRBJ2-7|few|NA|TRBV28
CASSSSPGQLQYF
TGTGCCAGCAGTTCGTCCCCCGGGCAACTGCAGTACTTC
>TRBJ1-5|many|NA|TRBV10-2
CASSDDSSNQPQHF
TGCGCCAGCAGTGACGACTCAAGCAATCAGCCCCAGCATTTT
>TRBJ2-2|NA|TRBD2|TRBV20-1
CSAKRGGAGAGELFF
TGCAGTGCTAAACGCGGGGGGGCGGGTGCCGGGGAGCTGTTTTTT
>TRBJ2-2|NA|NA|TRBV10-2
CASSVDYPTGELFF
TGCGCCAGCAGTGTTGACTATCCAACCGGGGAGCTGTTTTTT
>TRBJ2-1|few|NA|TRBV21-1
CASSKCGRKRSSYNEQFF
TGTGCCAGCAGCAAGTGCGGGAGGAAAAGAAGCTCCTACAATGAGCAGTTCTTC
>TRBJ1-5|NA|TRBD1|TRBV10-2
CASRGQGPEPQHF
TGCGCCAGCAGGGGACAGGGGCCGGAGCCCCAGCATTTT
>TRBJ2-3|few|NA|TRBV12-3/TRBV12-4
CASTLGGTF
TGTGCCAGCACCCTGGGGGGAACTTTT
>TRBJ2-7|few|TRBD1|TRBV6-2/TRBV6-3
CASRKDRGLVEQYF
TGTGCCAGCAGAAAAGACAGGGGGCTAGTCGAGCAGTACTTC
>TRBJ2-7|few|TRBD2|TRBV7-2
CASSSGGSYNRYEQYF
TGTGCCAGCAGCTCGGGGGGTAGCTACAATCGCTACGAGCAGTACTTC
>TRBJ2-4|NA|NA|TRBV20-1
CSAMPPRGAKNIQYF
TGCAGTGCTATGCCCCCAAGGGGGGCCAAAAACATTCAGTACTTC
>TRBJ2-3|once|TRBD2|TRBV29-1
CSVGGGDGPDTQYF
TGCAGCGTTGGGGGAGGGGATGGGCCAGATACGCAGTATTTT
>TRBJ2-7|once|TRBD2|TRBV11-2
CASSLHGSGGSYEQYF
TGTGCCAGCAGCTTACATGGTAGCGGGGGCTCCTACGAGCAGTACTTC
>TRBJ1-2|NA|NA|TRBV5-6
CASSLGASNYGYTF
TGTGCCAGCAGCTTGGGAGCGAGTAACTATGGCTACACCTTC
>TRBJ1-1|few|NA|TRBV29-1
CSVVLGRADTEAFF
TGCAGCGTCGTCCTGGGGCGGGCGGACACTGAAGCTTTCTTT
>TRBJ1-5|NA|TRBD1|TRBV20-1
CSATDRGPLNQPQHF
TGCAGTGCTACGGACAGGGGGCCCCTCAATCAGCCCCAGCATTTT
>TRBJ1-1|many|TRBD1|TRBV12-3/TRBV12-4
CASSYSGTGVTEAFF
TGTGCCAGCAGTTACTCCGGGACAGGGGTGACTGAAGCTTTCTTT
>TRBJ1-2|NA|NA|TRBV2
CASSRAPGGYTF
TGTGCCAGCAGTCGGGCCCCGGGAGGCTACACCTTC
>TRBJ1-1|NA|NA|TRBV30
CAWGQNKRNTEAFF
TGTGCCTGGGGACAGAATAAGAGGAACACTGAAGCTTTCTTT
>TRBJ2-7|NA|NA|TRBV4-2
CASSQDTGELPRPYEQYF
TGTGCCAGCAGCCAAGATACGGGTGAGCTTCCTCGGCCCTACGAGCAGTACTTC
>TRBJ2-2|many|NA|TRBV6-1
CASKYRVDTGELFF
TGTGCCAGCAAGTACAGGGTCGACACCGGGGAGCTGTTTTTT
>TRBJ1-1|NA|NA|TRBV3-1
CASSQGGGPRTEAFF
TGTGCCAGCAGCCAAGGAGGTGGGCCCCGGACTGAAGCTTTCTTT
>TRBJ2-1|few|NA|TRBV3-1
CASSQNSGEQFF
TGTGCCAGCAGCCAAAACTCCGGGGAGCAGTTCTTC
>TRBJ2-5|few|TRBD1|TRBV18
CASSPAGTEETQYF
TGTGCCAGCTCACCTGCCGGGACAGAAGAGACCCAGTACTTC
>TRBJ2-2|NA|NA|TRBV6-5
CASSYVGRAGELFF
TGTGCCAGCAGTTACGTCGGACGGGCTGGGGAGCTGTTTTTT
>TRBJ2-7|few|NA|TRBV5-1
CASSESDLYEQYF
TGCGCCAGCAGCGAGTCGGACCTCTACGAGCAGTACTTC
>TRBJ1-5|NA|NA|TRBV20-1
CSAALNSKFTPQHF
TGCAGTGCTGCCCTCAACTCTAAGTTTACGCCCCAGCATTTT
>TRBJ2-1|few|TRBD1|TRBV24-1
CATSGIDRASGQFF
TGTGCCACCAGTGGGATTGACAGGGCCTCAGGTCAGTTCTTC
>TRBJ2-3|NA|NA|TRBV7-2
CASSRARGGTTDTQYF
TGTGCCAGCAGCCGGGCCAGGGGGGGGACCACAGATACGCAGTATTTT
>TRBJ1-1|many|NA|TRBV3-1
CASSRTVRTEAFF
TGTGCCAGCAGCCGGACAGTTCGGACTGAAGCTTTCTTT
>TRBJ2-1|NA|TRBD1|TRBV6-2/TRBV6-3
CASSYSSRGRFDEQFF
TGTGCCAGCAGTTACTCGAGCAGGGGGCGATTCGATGAGCAGTTCTTC
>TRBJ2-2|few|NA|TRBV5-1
CASSLARDPLPGELFF
TGCGCCAGCAGCTTGGCCCGGGACCCTCTACCCGGGGAGCTGTTTTTT
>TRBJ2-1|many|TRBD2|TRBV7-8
CASSLVGGTGEQFF
TGTGCCAGCAGCTTAGTCGGGGGGACTGGTGAGCAGTTCTTC
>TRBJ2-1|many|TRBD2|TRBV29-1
CSVGGGLFAGHNEQFF
TGCAGCGTTGGGGGGGGACTTTTCGCCGGGCACAATGAGCAGTTCTTC
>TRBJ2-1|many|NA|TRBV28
CASRKVDNEQFF
TGTGCCAGCAGGAAAGTCGACAATGAGCAGTTCTTC
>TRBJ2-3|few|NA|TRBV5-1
CASSLDSSKTDTQYF
TGCGCCAGCAGCTTGGATAGCAGCAAGACAGATACGCAGTATTTT
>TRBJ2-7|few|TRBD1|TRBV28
CASSGQAPYEQYF
TGTGCCAGCAGCGGACAGGCCCCCTACGAGCAGTACTTC
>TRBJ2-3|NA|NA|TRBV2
CASSDSRGSDTQYF
TGTGCCAGCAGTGACAGCCGGGGCTCAGATACGCAGTATTTT
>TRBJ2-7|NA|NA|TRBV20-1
CSARGIEIYEQYF
TGCAGTGCTAGAGGAATCGAGATCTACGAGCAGTACTTC
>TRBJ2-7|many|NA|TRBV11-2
CASSLSSSRRVPSYEQYF
TGTGCCAGCAGCTTATCAAGCAGTCGGAGGGTCCCTTCCTACGAGCAGTACTTC
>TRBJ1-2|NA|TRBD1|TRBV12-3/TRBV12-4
CASSYGTGSGYGYTF
TGTGCCAGCAGTTATGGGACAGGGAGCGGGTATGGCTACACCTTC